These T cell receptor beta chains were read from a single sample in a study of T cell responses to AZD1222 COVID-19 vaccine. Only in-frame clones appear in the TCRdb table, and some are missing; sequencing was by immunoSEQ multiplex PCR. The sample contains about 96,000 clones, around 90% of which appear only once. The sample here was peripheral blood, taken on day 0 of MenACWY control vaccination. The receptors shown here come from an adult in good health. Both conserved end residues are trimmed from each CDR3. A D gene is named only where the DNA matches it firmly.

V gene: TRBV24-1
CDR3 length: 11
J gene: TRBJ2-1
D gene: .
CDR3 protein: ATSDLISNEQF

V gene: TRBV15
CDR3 length: 17
J gene: TRBJ1-1
D gene: .
CDR3 protein: ATSRDLREQGTLETKAF

V gene: TRBV6-6
CDR3 length: 14
J gene: TRBJ2-3
D gene: TRBD2
CDR3 protein: ASSFGLAGGTDTQY

V gene: TRBV5-6
CDR3 length: 13
J gene: TRBJ1-6
D gene: .
CDR3 protein: ASSYTGPNNSPLH

V gene: TRBV28
CDR3 length: 16
J gene: TRBJ1-1
D gene: TRBD1
CDR3 protein: ASSLIGVTGAAGTEAF

V gene: TRBV6-6
CDR3 length: 12
J gene: TRBJ1-3
D gene: .
CDR3 protein: ASSRQDSGNTIY

V gene: TRBV6-2/TRBV6-3
CDR3 length: 13
J gene: TRBJ2-2
D gene: .
CDR3 protein: ASSYDGGDTGELF

V gene: TRBV3-1/TRBV3-2
CDR3 length: 15
J gene: TRBJ2-1
D gene: TRBD2
CDR3 protein: ASSQDWASGGANEQF

V gene: TRBV4-2
CDR3 length: 11
J gene: TRBJ1-1
D gene: .
CDR3 protein: ASSQDLLGEIL

V gene: TRBV14
CDR3 length: 13
J gene: TRBJ1-1
D gene: .
CDR3 protein: ASSPPRGRNTEAF

V gene: TRBV6-1
CDR3 length: 12
J gene: TRBJ2-3
D gene: .
CDR3 protein: ASSEGAGTDTQY

V gene: TRBV18
CDR3 length: 12
J gene: TRBJ1-5
D gene: TRBD1
CDR3 protein: ASSPQQGVQPQH

V gene: TRBV11-3
CDR3 length: 12
J gene: TRBJ1-1
D gene: TRBD1
CDR3 protein: ASSPGQGGTEAF

V gene: TRBV5-1
CDR3 length: 13
J gene: TRBJ2-3
D gene: TRBD2
CDR3 protein: ASSLAGVGTDTQY

V gene: TRBV10-2
CDR3 length: 12
J gene: TRBJ1-5
D gene: TRBD1
CDR3 protein: ASTKSDRVQPQH

V gene: TRBV19
CDR3 length: 11
J gene: TRBJ1-6
D gene: TRBD1
CDR3 protein: ASRQGIRSPLH

V gene: TRBV2
CDR3 length: 13
J gene: TRBJ2-7
D gene: TRBD2
CDR3 protein: ASTPLGGNSYEQY

V gene: TRBV6-5
CDR3 length: 10
J gene: TRBJ2-7
D gene: .
CDR3 protein: ATGPGRYEQY

V gene: TRBV5-6
CDR3 length: 13
J gene: TRBJ1-4
D gene: .
CDR3 protein: ASSPGIRAGEKLF

V gene: TRBV6-5
CDR3 length: 14
J gene: TRBJ1-1
D gene: .
CDR3 protein: ASSYASVSADTEAF

V gene: TRBV6-5
CDR3 length: 12
J gene: TRBJ1-1
D gene: .
CDR3 protein: ASSPLGRVTEAF

V gene: TRBV6-2/TRBV6-3
CDR3 length: 12
J gene: TRBJ2-1
D gene: TRBD2
CDR3 protein: ASSQSGGNNEQF

V gene: TRBV6-2/TRBV6-3
CDR3 length: 11
J gene: TRBJ1-5
D gene: .
CDR3 protein: ASSDSSNQPQH

V gene: TRBV7-9
CDR3 length: 12
J gene: TRBJ2-7
D gene: TRBD2
CDR3 protein: ASSFGTSSYEQY

V gene: TRBV5-4
CDR3 length: 13
J gene: TRBJ1-2
D gene: .
CDR3 protein: ASSLGPGTERGYT

V gene: TRBV15
CDR3 length: 13
J gene: TRBJ2-7
D gene: .
CDR3 protein: ATSRERERGYEQY

V gene: TRBV6-5
CDR3 length: 12
J gene: TRBJ2-7
D gene: TRBD1
CDR3 protein: ASSLDRVRHEQY

V gene: TRBV18
CDR3 length: 13
J gene: TRBJ1-5
D gene: .
CDR3 protein: ASSPPSPGDQPQH

V gene: TRBV6-5
CDR3 length: 11
J gene: TRBJ2-7
D gene: TRBD1
CDR3 protein: ASSPGTGAKQY